This TCR beta chain was profiled in a study of shared clonotypes between healthy human individuals. On the study more broadly: A few men and a couple of women, aged 18 to 49, were donors.

TCRdb keeps only in-frame clones here, not all; method: immunoSEQ multiplex PCR. In the table there are about 380,000 clones, about 97% of which are singletons. CDR3 size: 12 residues. Trimming removed 1 base from V and 7 bases from J, with 7 bases in between. Germline V gives CDR1 SEHNR, CDR2 FQNEAQ (reference sequence). Donors were healthy HIV-negative adults without recent acute infections or vaccinations. V and J are TRBV7-9 and TRBJ1-2; D is unclear. The TCR originated in a man aged 25 to 45 in good health. Sequenced input: memory CD8+ T cells sorted from blood. Described subset: CD45RO+ cells pooled with CCR7-negative TemRA cells. The CDR3 spells CASSLGVFGYTF. CDR3 DNA sequence: TGTGCCAGCAGCTTAGGGGTTTTTGGCTACACCTTC.